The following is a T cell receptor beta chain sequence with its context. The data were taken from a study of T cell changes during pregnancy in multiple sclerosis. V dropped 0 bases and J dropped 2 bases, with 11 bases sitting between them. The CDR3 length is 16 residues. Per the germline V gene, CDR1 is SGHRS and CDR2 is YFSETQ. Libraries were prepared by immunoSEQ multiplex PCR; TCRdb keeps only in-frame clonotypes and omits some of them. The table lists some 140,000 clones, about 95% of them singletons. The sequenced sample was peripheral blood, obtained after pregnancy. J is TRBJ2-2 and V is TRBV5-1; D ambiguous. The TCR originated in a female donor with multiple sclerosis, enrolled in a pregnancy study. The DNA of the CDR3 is TGCGCCAGCAGCTTGGAGGCCAGGATTAACACCGGGGAGCTGTTTTTT. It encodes CASSLEARINTGELFF.